What follows are 14 T cell receptor beta chains derived from one specimen sequenced in a study of T cells in Graves' hyperthyroidism and ophthalmopathy. Amplified regions were TCR beta CDR3 sequences from RNA transcripts. When the TCR CDR3 underwent first-round RT-PCR, the HTBI primer set was used. Using its own MiXCR run on the multiplex PCR reads, TCRdb lists one record per CDR3 protein. The sample lists approximately 330,000 distinct CDR3 sequences, roughly an eighth occurring once. Source material: blood. Receptors were obtained from a woman aged 40 to 50 with Graves' ophthalmopathy.

The chain uses TRBV20-1 and TRBJ1-1, with D tentatively TRBD1 (5 bases). Trimming removed 7 bases from V and 9 bases from J, with 15 bases in between. This CDR3 contains 11 residues. The germline gives CDR1 DFQATT, CDR2 SNEGSKA (reference sequence). CDR3 region: CSGQEGKKAFF. CDR3 nucleotide sequence: TGCAGTGGGCAAGAGGGGAAAAAAGCTTTCTTT.

The sample holds many counts of this clonotype. The chain combines TRBV15 with TRBJ1-1; TRBD1 is a possible D gene (5 bases). Looked up from germline, CDR1 is LNHNV and CDR2 is YYDKDF (reference sequence). This CDR3 spans 13 amino acids. Trimming cost V 8 bases and J 1 base, with 11 bases left between them. The CDR3 protein is CATGQGWNTEAFF. The DNA of the CDR3 is TGTGCCACCGGCCAGGGATGGAACACTGAAGCTTTCTTT.

At least ten counts were recorded for this clonotype. The chain uses TRBV12-3 or TRBV12-4 and TRBJ1-2; TRBD1 matches at 8 bases. The J segment lost 7 bases and the V segment lost 3 bases, leaving 7 bases of the junction unmatched. The length of the CDR3 is 14 residues. CDR3 sequence reads: CASSFFGTGSGYTF. The CDR3 coding sequence is TGTGCCAGCAGTTTCTTCGGGACAGGCTCTGGCTACACCTTC.

This clonotype was detected ten times or more. The rearrangement uses TRBV29-1 and TRBJ1-2, with TRBD1 as a possible D gene (5 bases). CDR1 is SQVTM, CDR2 ANQGSEA, per germline. The V end was cut by 3 bases, the J end by 7 bases, with 15 bases between. There are 13 residues in the CDR3. This chain's CDR3 is CSVDRDLIFGYTF. In DNA, the CDR3 is TGCAGCGTTGACAGGGATCTGATCTTTGGCTACACCTTC.

This clonotype was seen more than once but under ten times. This chain connects TRBV11-2 to TRBJ2-2, with D perhaps TRBD1 (5 bases). There are 14 residues in the CDR3. Trimming pared 4 bases from V and 4 bases from J, leaving 10 bases between. Germline-derived CDR1 and CDR2 are SGHAT and FQNNGV. This CDR3 reads CASSYRGFTGELFF. CDR3 nucleotide sequence: TGTGCCAGCAGCTATAGGGGATTCACCGGGGAGCTGTTTTTT.

This clonotype has ten or more counts. This CDR3 reads CSAHQGVGNQPQHF. As DNA, the CDR3 is TGCAGTGCTCACCAGGGGGTTGGCAATCAGCCCCAGCATTTT. The chain links TRBV20-1 to TRBJ1-5, with 7 bases matching TRBD1. This CDR3 comprises 14 residues. Germline trimming cut 5 bases from V and 2 bases from J; bases unmatched to any gene: 6. Germline-derived CDR1 and CDR2 are DFQATT and SNEGSKA (reference sequence).

This clonotype was counted many times. This sequence joins TRBV2 and TRBJ2-1, with TRBD2 matching over 8 bases. Germline lookup yields CDR1 SNHLY and CDR2 FYNNEI. This CDR3 comprises 15 residues. With V trimmed by 7 bases and J by 4 bases, 9 bases remained unmatched. In nucleotides, the CDR3 is TGTGCCAGCATCGAGGCGGGGGGCAATTACAATGAGCAGTTCTTC. Protein product: CASIEAGGNYNEQFF.

There are many counts of this clonotype. The V gene is TRBV19, the J gene TRBJ1-5, with TRBD1 as a possible D gene (5 bases). Germline V CDR1 and CDR2: LNHDA, SQIVND (reference sequence). The CDR3 is 14 residues long. Between the trimmed V and J ends, which lost 1 base and 3 bases, there was a span of 7 bases. CDR3 bases: TGTGCCAGTAGTATAGCAGGGAACAATCAGCCCCAGCATTTT. Amino acid sequence: CASSIAGNNQPQHF.

This clonotype was seen repeatedly, ten times or more. The CDR3 DNA is TGTGCCAGCAGTTACTCCCCCCGTGCGAACACTGAAGCTTTCTTT. Amino acids: CASSYSPRANTEAFF. The J gene is TRBJ1-1, the V gene TRBV6-5; D is undetermined. Germline V gene sequence: CDR1 MNHEY, CDR2 SVGAGI. The CDR3 is made up of 15 amino acids. V was pared by 0 bases and J by 1 base, with 9 bases between.

This clonotype was detected ten times or more. CDR3 in DNA: TGCAGTGCTAGCCGACAGGGAGGCTTGAACACTGAAGCTTTCTTT. Amino acid sequence: CSASRQGGLNTEAFF. The chain combines TRBV20-1 with TRBJ1-1, with 7 bases aligning to TRBD1. This CDR3 comprises 15 residues. The germline V gene encodes CDR1 DFQATT and CDR2 SNEGSKA (reference sequence). V was clipped by 3 bases and J by 0 bases; unmatched bases: 7.

Ten or more counts support this clonotype. This chain links TRBV7-8 with TRBJ2-7; 7 nucleotides line up with TRBD1. This CDR3 is built from 14 residues. Unmatched junction bases numbered 2, after V lost 1 base and J lost 2 bases. The V gene's germline CDR1 is SGHVS and CDR2 FQNEAQ. The CDR3 DNA reads as TGTGCCAGCAGCTTAGTCGGGACAGCCTACGAGCAGTACTTC. Protein product: CASSLVGTAYEQYF.

This clonotype was seen repeatedly, ten times or more. The CDR3 reads CASGAGQGRSGYTF. Written as DNA, the CDR3 is TGTGCTAGTGGTGCCGGACAGGGACGGAGTGGCTACACCTTC. The chain carries TRBV12-5 and TRBJ1-2; TRBD1 aligns across 8 bases. After removal of 5 bases from V and 7 bases from J, the junction contained 9 bases not matched to a gene. CDR1 is LGHNT, CDR2 FRNRAP, per germline. The CDR3 extends over 14 amino acids.

This clonotype was recorded at least ten times. J is TRBJ1-1 and V is TRBV20-1; tentatively, D is TRBD1 (5 bases). Trimming removed 2 bases at V and 5 bases at J, with 15 bases between. Germline-derived CDR1 and CDR2 are DFQATT and SNEGSKA (reference sequence). The length of the CDR3 is 14 residues. This CDR3 is CSARKPRDSTEAFF. CDR3 DNA: TGCAGTGCTAGAAAACCCCGGGACTCAACTGAAGCTTTCTTT.

V is TRBV4-1 and J is TRBJ2-3; the D gene is possibly TRBD2 (5 bases). CDR3 length: 13 amino acids. The germline V gene encodes CDR1 MGHRA and CDR2 YSYEKL. V lost 7 bases and J lost 6, with 14 bases in between. DNA for the CDR3: TGCGCCAGCAATTCCGGGCCGGGGGATACGCAGTATTTT. This codes for CASNSGPGDTQYF.